A selection of T cell receptor beta chains follows, all from one sample in a study of spatial heterogeneity in lung cancer. TCRdb ran MiXCR on the 5' RACE reads and lists one entry per CDR3 protein. The table has 45,000 or so distinct CDR3 sequences, 10% to 15% seen once. Sequenced material: PBMCs, taken at surgery. The receptors were gathered from a female donor with early-stage non-small cell lung cancer. CDR3s include the opening cysteine and the closing phenylalanine or tryptophan. D genes are given only for firm matches. A clone size is listed for some rows: how often the clone was seen (once, few, many), or a class if it is expanded.

many . 15 TRBJ2-1 TRBV11-3 TGTGCCAGCAGCTTAAGTCAGGGTTCCTACAATGAGCAGTTCTTC CASSLSQGSYNEQFF
many . 13 TRBJ2-7 TRBV20-1 TGCAGTGCTATCTCGGACGGAACCTACGAGCAGTACTTC CSAISDGTYEQYF
. TRBD1 14 TRBJ2-1 TRBV6-1 TGTGCCAGCAGTTCAGGACAGGGAGGCAATGAGCAGTTCTTC CASSSGQGGNEQFF
. TRBD2 16 TRBJ2-1 TRBV7-2 TGTGCCAGCAGCTTCGCCGGGACTAGCTCCTACAATGAGCAGTTCTTC CASSFAGTSSYNEQFF
few TRBD1 17 TRBJ1-1 TRBV29-1 TGCAGCGTTGTCCCGGGACAGGGTTGGAACATGAACACTGAAGCTTTCTTT CSVVPGQGWNMNTEAFF
many TRBD2 17 TRBJ2-1 TRBV5-6 TGTGCCAGCAGCTTGTCCCTACTAGCGGGGACCTACAATGAGCAGTTCTTC CASSLSLLAGTYNEQFF
. . 16 TRBJ2-3 TRBV12-3/TRBV12-4 TGTGCCAGCAGTTTCAGTGGCGGGAATAGCACAGATACGCAGTATTTT CASSFSGGNSTDTQYF
few . 14 TRBJ2-3 TRBV7-8 TGTGCCAGCAGCTTAGCGGGCCCTTCGGATACGCAGTATTTT CASSLAGPSDTQYF
. TRBD2 16 TRBJ2-1 TRBV6-2/TRBV6-3 TGTGCCAGCATCCCCGGCGGGAGCCCGCGGGGAAATGAGCAGTTCTTC CASIPGGSPRGNEQFF
few TRBD2 16 TRBJ2-3 TRBV3-1 TGTGCCAGCAGCCCCGGACTAGCGGGGGGAGTGGATACGCAGTATTTT CASSPGLAGGVDTQYF
few . 15 TRBJ1-1 TRBV5-1 TGCGCCAGCAGCGGAGGGAGGGGGATGAACACTGAAGCTTTCTTT CASSGGRGMNTEAFF
many . 14 TRBJ2-5 TRBV12-3/TRBV12-4 TGTGCCAGCAGTCCCCCGGACTCCTCGGAGACCCAGTACTTC CASSPPDSSETQYF
few . 16 TRBJ2-3 TRBV7-6 TGTGCCAGCAGCTTAGGGCTGGGGAGAGGGGCAGATACGCAGTATTTT CASSLGLGRGADTQYF
few . 12 TRBJ2-7 TRBV5-1 TGCGCCAGCAGCTTGGACGCCTACGAGCAGTACTTC CASSLDAYEQYF
many TRBD2 15 TRBJ2-1 TRBV29-1 TGCAGCGCTGATCATACGGGGGGGGCGGACAATGAGCAGTTCTTC CSADHTGGADNEQFF
few . 14 TRBJ2-1 TRBV19 TGTGCCAGTAGTATGGGGCAGGGTAGCGATGAGCAGTTCTTC CASSMGQGSDEQFF
many . 16 TRBJ1-3 TRBV10-3 TGTGCCATCAGTGAGTCCCCCGGGGCTTCCAGAAACACCATATATTTT CAISESPGASRNTIYF
. . 11 TRBJ1-2 TRBV20-1 TGCAGTGCTAATCCTGTGGGAGGCTACACCTTC CSANPVGGYTF
many TRBD1 16 TRBJ1-5 TRBV2 TGTGCCAGCAGTGGTCCTAGGACAGGAGTTAATCAGCCCCAGCATTTT CASSGPRTGVNQPQHF
many TRBD2 14 TRBJ2-1 TRBV7-2 TGTGCCAGCAGCTTTGGCGGGGGGGCCTATGAGCAGTTCTTC CASSFGGGAYEQFF
many TRBD1 14 TRBJ1-5 TRBV15 TGTGCCACCAGCCGACAGGGCGGGAATCAGCCCCAGCATTTT CATSRQGGNQPQHF
. . 13 TRBJ1-1 TRBV6-2/TRBV6-3 TGTACCAGCAGTTATCCGACCCTCACTGAAGCTTTCTTT CTSSYPTLTEAFF
few TRBD1 16 TRBJ2-5 TRBV28 TGTGCCAGCAGTTCCGCCGGGACAGGGGGGGAAGAGACCCAGTACTTC CASSSAGTGGEETQYF
. . 13 TRBJ2-7 TRBV9 TGTGCCAGCAGCGCCGGGACCCACTACGAGCAGTACTTC CASSAGTHYEQYF
. TRBD2 14 TRBJ2-3 TRBV3-1 TGTGCCAGCAGCCCGGGACTAATCACAGATACGCAGTATTTT CASSPGLITDTQYF
. . 19 TRBJ1-4 TRBV13 TGTGCCAGCAGCTTAGCCGCGGAGTCCTCAGAGGTTACTAATGAAAAACTGTTTTTT CASSLAAESSEVTNEKLFF
. TRBD2 16 TRBJ2-1 TRBV27 TGTGCCAGCAGTTTCCTCACTAGCGGGGGTTACAATGAGCAGTTCTTC CASSFLTSGGYNEQFF
many TRBD1 14 TRBJ1-2 TRBV7-9 TGTGCCAGCAGCTTAGTAGGACAGGTCTATGGCTACACCTTC CASSLVGQVYGYTF
. TRBD1 14 TRBJ2-3 TRBV6-5 TGTGCCAGCAGTTGGACAGGCTTCACAGATACGCAGTATTTT CASSWTGFTDTQYF
. . 13 TRBJ2-1 TRBV5-4 TGTGCCAGCAGCTTGGTTTGGAACAATGAGCAGTTCTTC CASSLVWNNEQFF
. TRBD1 15 TRBJ2-4 TRBV15 TGTGCCACCAGCGGCCGGGACAGGTTTAAAAACATGCAGTACTTC CATSGRDRFKNMQYF
many . 17 TRBJ1-1 TRBV20-1 TGCAGTGCTAGACCTCCTTCAAATGGGGTATCTGGCACTGAAGCTTTCTTT CSARPPSNGVSGTEAFF
. . 16 TRBJ2-1 TRBV4-1 TGCGCCAGCAGCCAAGAGACGCGACGGTCCTACAATGAGCAGTTCTTC CASSQETRRSYNEQFF
. . 19 TRBJ1-6 TRBV5-1 TGCGCCAGCAGCTCAGGAGGGTCGGTGGGGGGCTCCTATAATTCACCCCTCCACTTT CASSSGGSVGGSYNSPLHF
many TRBD2 15 TRBJ2-1 TRBV7-2 TGTGCCAGCAGCTCCCTTAGCGGGGGGGCTGATGAGCAGTTCTTC CASSSLSGGADEQFF
. TRBD2 18 TRBJ2-5 TRBV5-8 TGTGCCAGCAGCCCTGGGGGGCTAGCGGGGGCCTCCCAAGAGACCCAGTACTTC CASSPGGLAGASQETQYF
few . 14 TRBJ2-5 TRBV7-2 TGTGCCAGCAGCCAAGCGGGCCAGGGGGAGACCCAGTACTTC CASSQAGQGETQYF
many . 14 TRBJ2-2 TRBV2 TGTGCCAGCAGTGATACGGGACTCCCGGCTGGGCTGTTTTTT CASSDTGLPAGLFF
many TRBD1 13 TRBJ1-2 TRBV12-3/TRBV12-4 TGTGCCAGCAGTATGGGACAGGGGGCCGGCTACACCTTC CASSMGQGAGYTF
. TRBD1 16 TRBJ2-2 TRBV12-3/TRBV12-4 TGTGCCAGCAGTCAGGGACAGGGGAAGAACACCGGGGAGCTGTTTTTT CASSQGQGKNTGELFF
few . 14 TRBJ1-2 TRBV4-2 TGTGCCAGCAGCCAAGATACGGGGGCCTTTGGCTACACCTTC CASSQDTGAFGYTF
. TRBD2 15 TRBJ2-1 TRBV6-2/TRBV6-3 TGTGCCAGCAGCTCCGGACTAGCGGGGGGGGATGAGCAGTTCTTC CASSSGLAGGDEQFF
many . 15 TRBJ2-2 TRBV7-2 TGTGCCAGCAGCTTAGGCGGGACAAAAACCGGGGAGCTGTTTTTT CASSLGGTKTGELFF
. . 14 TRBJ1-6 TRBV11-2 TGTGCCAGCAGCTCCGAAGGACGGAATTCACCCCTCCACTTT CASSSEGRNSPLHF
few TRBD1 14 TRBJ1-1 TRBV12-3/TRBV12-4 TGTGCCAGCAGTTTACAGGGGGCGCGGACTGAAGCTTTCTTT CASSLQGARTEAFF
. . 14 TRBJ1-5 TRBV5-1 TGCGCCAGCAGCTTGGATAGGCCCAATCAGCCCCAGCATTTT CASSLDRPNQPQHF
. . 14 TRBJ2-7 TRBV7-8 TGTGCCAGCAGCCCCTACCGGGCAGGCTACGAGCAGTACTTC CASSPYRAGYEQYF
many TRBD1 16 TRBJ1-1 TRBV6-5 TGTGCCAGCAGTTACTCGGTGACAGGGGTGGGCACTGAAGCTTTCTTT CASSYSVTGVGTEAFF